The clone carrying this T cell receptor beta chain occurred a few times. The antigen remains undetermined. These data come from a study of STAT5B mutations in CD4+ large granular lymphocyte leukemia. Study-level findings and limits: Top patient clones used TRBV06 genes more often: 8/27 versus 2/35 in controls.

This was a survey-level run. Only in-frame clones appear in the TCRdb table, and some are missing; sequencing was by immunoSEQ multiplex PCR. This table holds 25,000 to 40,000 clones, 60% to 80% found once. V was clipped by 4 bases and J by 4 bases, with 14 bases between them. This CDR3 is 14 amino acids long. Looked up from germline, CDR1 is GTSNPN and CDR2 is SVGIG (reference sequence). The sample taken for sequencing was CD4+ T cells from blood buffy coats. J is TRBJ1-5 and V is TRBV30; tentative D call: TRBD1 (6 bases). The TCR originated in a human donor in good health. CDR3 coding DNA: TGTGCCTGGATGGCGAGGGGGGCGAATCAGCCCCAGCATTTT. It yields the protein CAWMARGANQPQHF.